The rows below give T cell receptor beta chains drawn from one sample of a study of T cells after posttransplantation cyclophosphamide. The protocol was immunoSEQ multiplex PCR, while the TCRdb copy is restricted to in-frame clones and leaves out a portion. The sample carries about 66,000 clones, 85% to 95% recorded once. The sequencing input was PBMCs. These receptors all come from a woman in her thirties in good health and a related stem cell transplant donor. CDR3s include the opening cysteine and the closing phenylalanine or tryptophan. The D gene is left open where the match is weak. Expanded clones get a size class; other rows say once, few or many, or leave the size out.

J: TRBJ1-2
V: TRBV9
D: NA
size: NA
DNA: TGTGCCAGCAGCGTGTACAGTAACTATGGCTACACCTTC
CDR3: CASSVYSNYGYTF

J: TRBJ2-1
V: TRBV4-3
D: TRBD1
size: once
DNA: TGCGCCAGCAGCCAAAACGGACAGGGGGCCGATGAGCAGTTCTTC
CDR3: CASSQNGQGADEQFF

J: TRBJ1-4
V: TRBV7-9
D: NA
size: NA
DNA: TGTGCCAGCAGCTTAGCGGGTGGTGTGGATGAAAAACTGTTTTTT
CDR3: CASSLAGGVDEKLFF

J: TRBJ1-6
V: TRBV4-2
D: NA
size: NA
DNA: TGTGCCAGCAGAGTCGAACTCTCCTATAATTCACCCCTCCACTTT
CDR3: CASRVELSYNSPLHF

J: TRBJ2-5
V: TRBV4-3
D: NA
size: NA
DNA: TGCGCCAGCAGCCAAGAGCTGGGGGACCAAGAGACCCAGTACTTC
CDR3: CASSQELGDQETQYF

J: TRBJ1-5
V: TRBV5-8
D: NA
size: NA
DNA: TGTGCCAGCAGCTTCGTTCAGGTCTCTCAGCCCCAGCATTTT
CDR3: CASSFVQVSQPQHF

J: TRBJ2-3
V: TRBV7-6
D: NA
size: NA
DNA: TGTGCCAGCAGCGCGACAGGTGATACACGAGCGGATACGCAGTATTTT
CDR3: CASSATGDTRADTQYF

J: TRBJ1-1
V: TRBV7-9
D: NA
size: NA
DNA: TGTGCCAGCAGCCAGGGCTTCCCTGAAGCTTTCTTT
CDR3: CASSQGFPEAFF

J: TRBJ2-5
V: TRBV6-5
D: NA
size: NA
DNA: TGTGCCAGCAGCTCCGGGACACAACAAGAGACCCAGTACTTC
CDR3: CASSSGTQQETQYF

J: TRBJ1-2
V: TRBV15
D: TRBD1
size: NA
DNA: TGTGCCACCAGCGCAGGGGGCGGGTATGGCTACACCTTC
CDR3: CATSAGGGYGYTF

J: TRBJ1-5
V: TRBV28
D: NA
size: NA
DNA: TGTGCCAGCAGTTTATCCCTTTTATCCCAGCCCCAGCATTTT
CDR3: CASSLSLLSQPQHF

J: TRBJ2-1
V: TRBV7-6
D: NA
size: once
DNA: TGTGCCAGCAGCTCGACCGCCACCGGAGAGCAGTTCTTC
CDR3: CASSSTATGEQFF

J: TRBJ2-1
V: TRBV5-1
D: NA
size: NA
DNA: TGCGCCAGCAGCTTCATGCGACTAGACAAAAATGAGCAGTTCTTC
CDR3: CASSFMRLDKNEQFF

J: TRBJ1-3
V: TRBV7-2
D: TRBD1
size: NA
DNA: TGTGCCAGCAGCTTAGTTCCAGGGGGGTCTGGAAACACCATATATTTT
CDR3: CASSLVPGGSGNTIYF

J: TRBJ1-2
V: TRBV2
D: TRBD1
size: NA
DNA: TGTGCCAGCAGGGGGACAGGGGACTATGGCTACACCTTC
CDR3: CASRGTGDYGYTF

J: TRBJ2-1
V: TRBV4-1
D: TRBD2
size: NA
DNA: TGCGCCAGCAGCCCTAGCGGGTCAGGGGTTTACAATGAGCAGTTCTTC
CDR3: CASSPSGSGVYNEQFF

J: TRBJ1-6
V: TRBV6-6
D: NA
size: NA
DNA: TGTGCCAGCAGGGGCGAATCCTATAATTCACCCCTCCACTTT
CDR3: CASRGESYNSPLHF

J: TRBJ2-7
V: TRBV5-1
D: NA
size: NA
DNA: TGCGCCAGCACTTTGGTCCCGCAATCCTACGAGCAGTACTTC
CDR3: CASTLVPQSYEQYF

J: TRBJ2-1
V: TRBV7-3
D: TRBD2
size: NA
DNA: TGTGCCAGCAGCTTAGGGTTCGCGGGGGGAACGGATGAGCAGTTCTTC
CDR3: CASSLGFAGGTDEQFF

J: TRBJ2-1
V: TRBV11-3
D: NA
size: NA
DNA: TGTGCCAGCAGCACCGGGCGTAATGAGCAGTTCTTC
CDR3: CASSTGRNEQFF

J: TRBJ2-7
V: TRBV28
D: TRBD1
size: NA
DNA: TGTGCCAGCAGTTTGACAGGGGCCTACGAGCAGTACTTC
CDR3: CASSLTGAYEQYF

J: TRBJ1-3
V: TRBV27
D: NA
size: few
DNA: TGTGCCAGCAGTTTATCGGGATCTGGAAACACCATATATTTT
CDR3: CASSLSGSGNTIYF

J: TRBJ1-6
V: TRBV10-3
D: TRBD1
size: NA
DNA: TGTGCCATCAGAGAACAGGGGGACTATAATTCACCCCTCCACTTT
CDR3: CAIREQGDYNSPLHF

J: TRBJ2-4
V: TRBV4-3
D: NA
size: NA
DNA: TGCGCCAGCAGCCAAGACCCGGGGGTAGGCATTCAGTACTTC
CDR3: CASSQDPGVGIQYF

J: TRBJ2-7
V: TRBV28
D: NA
size: NA
DNA: TGTGCCAGCAGATCCCCGCTTGGGGAGCAGTACTTC
CDR3: CASRSPLGEQYF

J: TRBJ1-1
V: TRBV9
D: TRBD1
size: NA
DNA: TGTGCCAGCAGCGTAGAGGTCAGGGGGCCTGAAGCTTTCTTT
CDR3: CASSVEVRGPEAFF

J: TRBJ2-2
V: TRBV11-2
D: NA
size: once
DNA: TGTGCCAGCAGCTTAGTGAGGTGGGACACCGGGGAGCTGTTTTTT
CDR3: CASSLVRWDTGELFF

J: TRBJ2-7
V: TRBV4-1
D: NA
size: NA
DNA: TGCGCCAGCAGCCAAGATCGGCCGACTTGGGGCTACGAGCAGTACTTC
CDR3: CASSQDRPTWGYEQYF

J: TRBJ2-7
V: TRBV9
D: NA
size: NA
DNA: TGTGCCAGCAGCACCGAATGGGGAGGGGGCCGGTACGAGCAGTACTTC
CDR3: CASSTEWGGGRYEQYF